The clone carrying this T cell receptor beta chain was detected a few times. Its matching antigen is unknown. All of the sorted populations showed purity greater than 95%. The sample belongs to a study of beta chain features in type 1 diabetes. General study points: Type 1 diabetes patients had moderately but significantly shorter TCRB CDR3s in all four CD4+ subsets.

V shed 7 bases and J 3 bases; nucleotides not matched to a gene: 5. Germline values: CDR1 SNHLY, CDR2 FYNNEI. This CDR3 contains 13 residues. Expressed TCRB transcripts were sequenced because the entire RNA isolate underwent reverse transcription. Using immunoSEQ multiplex PCR, the repertoire was profiled, and TCRdb retains in-frame clones only, with some absent. Among around 250,000 clones listed, less than 30% were seen once. The sequence came from a woman aged 25 to 45 with type 1 diabetes. The sequencing input was naive CD4+ T cells from blood. The chain joins TRBV2 to TRBJ1-1, with 7 nucleotides matching TRBD1. The CDR3 sequence is CASTGQIYTEAFF. The CDR3 bases are TGTGCCAGCACGGGACAGATCTACACTGAAGCTTTCTTT. Full variable domain (rest looked up from reference TRBV2 and TRBJ1-1): EPEVTQTPSHQVTQMGQEVILRCVPISNHLYFYWYRQILGQKVEFLVSFYNNEISEKSEIFDDQFSVERPDGSNFTLKIRSTKLEDSAMYFCASTGQIYTEAFFGQGTRLTVV.